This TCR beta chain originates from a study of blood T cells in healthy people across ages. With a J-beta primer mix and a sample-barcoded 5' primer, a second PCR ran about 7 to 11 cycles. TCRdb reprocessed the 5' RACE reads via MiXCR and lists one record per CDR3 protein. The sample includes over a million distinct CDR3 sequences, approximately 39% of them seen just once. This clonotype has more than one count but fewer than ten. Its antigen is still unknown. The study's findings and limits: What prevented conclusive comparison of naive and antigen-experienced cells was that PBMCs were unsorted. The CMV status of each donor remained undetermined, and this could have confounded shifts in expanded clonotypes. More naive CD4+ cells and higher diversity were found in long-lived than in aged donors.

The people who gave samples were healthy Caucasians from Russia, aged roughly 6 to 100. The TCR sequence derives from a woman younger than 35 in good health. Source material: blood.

The CDR3 DNA follows: TGTGCCAGCAGTTCGGGGTGGGGCTCCTACGAGCAGTACTTC. Its translation is CASSSGWGSYEQYF. V and J are TRBV6-6 and TRBJ2-7; D possibly corresponds to TRBD2 (5 bases). Between the trimmed V and J ends, which lost 4 bases and 0 bases, there was a span of 10 bases. The CDR3 extends over 14 amino acids. Germline CDR1 is MNHNY and CDR2 is SVGAGI (reference sequence).